This is a list of T cell receptor beta chains from one sample in a study of glioma-infiltrating T cells. In TCRdb, the multiplex PCR reads were re-called with MiXCR into one record per CDR3 protein. This repertoire shows 300,000 to 400,000 distinct CDR3 sequences, roughly two fifths found once; its top ten account for about 11%. What was sequenced was glioma tissue, nonneoplastic brain tissue, or PBMCs (not recorded which). The receptor set was obtained from a human donor with low-grade glioma or glioblastoma, undergoing nonglioma brain surgery, or in good health (not recorded which). The CDR3 runs from the conserved cysteine through the conserved F or W. D genes are given only for firm matches. The listing skips clone size in some rows; elsewhere it reads once, few, many or a size class.

v_gene: TRBV27; j_gene: TRBJ2-7; abundance: many; len: 20; d_gene: TRBD2; CDR3aa: CASSLRYGLAGPSRFYEQYF; CDR3nt: TGTGCCAGCAGTTTACGCTATGGACTAGCGGGACCTAGCCGCTTCTACGAGCAGTACTTC
v_gene: TRBV12-3/TRBV12-4; j_gene: TRBJ2-6; abundance: -; len: 17; d_gene: TRBD1; CDR3aa: CASSRTGTFSGANVLTF; CDR3nt: TGTGCCAGCAGTCGGACAGGAACCTTCTCTGGGGCCAACGTCCTGACTTTC
v_gene: TRBV20-1; j_gene: TRBJ2-2; abundance: few; len: 14; d_gene: -; CDR3aa: CSASGNANTGELFF; CDR3nt: TGCAGTGCTAGTGGAAACGCGAACACCGGGGAGCTGTTTTTT
v_gene: TRBV2; j_gene: TRBJ2-3; abundance: once; len: 12; d_gene: -; CDR3aa: CASSESGDTQYF; CDR3nt: TGTGCCAGCAGTGAATCGGGAGATACGCAGTATTTT
v_gene: TRBV6-5; j_gene: TRBJ2-1; abundance: once; len: 16; d_gene: -; CDR3aa: CAGSYSTAGDRNEQFF; CDR3nt: TGTGCCGGCAGTTACTCGACGGCTGGGGATCGGAATGAGCAGTTCTTC
v_gene: TRBV27; j_gene: TRBJ1-6; abundance: many; len: 14; d_gene: -; CDR3aa: CASRVPRNNSPLHF; CDR3nt: TGTGCCAGCAGGGTGCCTCGAAACAATTCACCCCTCCACTTT
v_gene: TRBV25-1; j_gene: TRBJ2-2; abundance: few; len: 16; d_gene: -; CDR3aa: CASSDPSGTFHGELFF; CDR3nt: TGTGCCAGCAGTGATCCCTCCGGGACATTTCACGGGGAGCTGTTTTTT
v_gene: TRBV19; j_gene: TRBJ2-7; abundance: -; len: 14; d_gene: -; CDR3aa: CASRMELSSYEQYF; CDR3nt: TGTGCCAGTAGAATGGAATTAAGCTCCTACGAGCAGTACTTC
v_gene: TRBV20-1; j_gene: TRBJ2-3; abundance: many; len: 13; d_gene: -; CDR3aa: CSAREIGTDTQYF; CDR3nt: TGCAGTGCTAGAGAGATAGGAACAGATACGCAGTATTTT
v_gene: TRBV7-2; j_gene: TRBJ2-7; abundance: -; len: 14; d_gene: -; CDR3aa: CASSFSTVSYEQYF; CDR3nt: TGTGCCAGCAGCTTTTCGACAGTCTCCTACGAGCAGTACTTC
v_gene: TRBV29-1; j_gene: TRBJ1-1; abundance: -; len: 13; d_gene: -; CDR3aa: CSVAAGINTEAFF; CDR3nt: TGCAGCGTTGCGGCAGGGATCAACACTGAAGCTTTCTTT
v_gene: TRBV4-2; j_gene: TRBJ1-2; abundance: -; len: 14; d_gene: -; CDR3aa: CASSQGDTHYGYTF; CDR3nt: TGTGCCAGCAGCCAAGGGGACACTCACTATGGCTACACCTTC
v_gene: TRBV20-1; j_gene: TRBJ2-7; abundance: few; len: 14; d_gene: TRBD1; CDR3aa: CSANAQGVWYEQYF; CDR3nt: TGCAGTGCTAACGCCCAGGGGGTGTGGTACGAGCAGTACTTC
v_gene: TRBV4-1; j_gene: TRBJ2-7; abundance: few; len: 16; d_gene: TRBD2; CDR3aa: CASSQEVVGRIYEQYF; CDR3nt: TGCGCCAGCAGCCAAGAGGTGGTCGGGAGGATCTACGAGCAGTACTTC
v_gene: TRBV28; j_gene: TRBJ2-5; abundance: -; len: 14; d_gene: -; CDR3aa: CASRDTGLQETQYF; CDR3nt: TGTGCCAGCAGGGACACAGGACTCCAAGAGACCCAGTACTTC
v_gene: TRBV6-2/TRBV6-3; j_gene: TRBJ2-5; abundance: -; len: 13; d_gene: -; CDR3aa: CAITQGSGETQYF; CDR3nt: TGTGCCATCACGCAGGGATCGGGGGAGACCCAGTACTTC
v_gene: TRBV4-1; j_gene: TRBJ2-1; abundance: once; len: 17; d_gene: TRBD2; CDR3aa: CASSQSPAGGPKHEQFF; CDR3nt: TGCGCCAGCAGCCAAAGCCCAGCGGGAGGGCCTAAGCATGAGCAGTTCTTC
v_gene: TRBV19; j_gene: TRBJ2-1; abundance: -; len: 24; d_gene: -; CDR3aa: CASSRTPFHNQLAPVEGAYNEQFF; CDR3nt: TGTGCCAGTAGTCGTACCCCCTTTCACAATCAACTAGCTCCGGTTGAAGGTGCCTACAATGAGCAGTTCTTC
v_gene: TRBV18; j_gene: TRBJ2-2; abundance: -; len: 16; d_gene: -; CDR3aa: CASSPTGTVNTGELFF; CDR3nt: TGTGCCAGCTCACCAACCGGCACAGTAAACACCGGGGAGCTGTTTTTT
v_gene: TRBV20-1; j_gene: TRBJ2-1; abundance: -; len: 15; d_gene: -; CDR3aa: CSARDLGLTYNEQFF; CDR3nt: TGCAGTGCTAGAGATCTCGGGCTCACCTACAATGAGCAGTTCTTC
v_gene: TRBV7-9; j_gene: TRBJ2-1; abundance: once; len: 13; d_gene: -; CDR3aa: CASSLGRYNEKFF; CDR3nt: TGTGCCAGCAGCTTAGGTCGGTACAATGAGAAGTTCTTC
v_gene: TRBV9; j_gene: TRBJ1-3; abundance: -; len: 15; d_gene: -; CDR3aa: CASSVSPDSGNTIYF; CDR3nt: TGTGCCAGCAGCGTCTCACCCGACTCTGGAAACACCATATATTTT
v_gene: TRBV20-1; j_gene: TRBJ2-1; abundance: few; len: 15; d_gene: -; CDR3aa: CSARDHFYPYNEQFF; CDR3nt: TGCAGTGCTAGAGATCACTTCTACCCCTACAATGAGCAGTTCTTC
v_gene: TRBV28; j_gene: TRBJ2-7; abundance: few; len: 14; d_gene: TRBD1; CDR3aa: CASSLQGAAREQYF; CDR3nt: TGTGCCAGCAGTTTGCAGGGGGCGGCTCGCGAGCAGTACTTC
v_gene: TRBV6-1; j_gene: TRBJ2-3; abundance: few; len: 18; d_gene: -; CDR3aa: CASSEPQGQAGSTDTQYF; CDR3nt: TGTGCCAGCAGTGAACCCCAGGGACAAGCGGGAAGCACAGATACGCAGTATTTT
v_gene: TRBV7-2; j_gene: TRBJ2-1; abundance: -; len: 14; d_gene: -; CDR3aa: CASSELHRTVEQFF; CDR3nt: TGTGCCAGCAGCGAACTTCATCGGACAGTTGAGCAGTTCTTC